Below are 14 T cell receptor beta chains sequenced from a single sample in a study of cytomegalovirus exposure and HLA in healthy donors. Clones were read by immunoSEQ multiplex PCR, and TCRdb kept only the in-frame ones, dropping some. The sample lists some 90,000 clones, around 96% seen once, with around 0.78% in the top ten. Source material: PBMCs. These receptors were collected from a man younger than 30 in good health and CMV-seronegative.

The chain couples TRBV27 to TRBJ1-4; 11 bases are shared with TRBD1. J was trimmed by 7 bases and V by 6 bases; bases with no gene match: 7. In germline, CDR1 is MNHEY, CDR2 SMNVEV (reference sequence). The length of the CDR3 is 15 residues. The CDR3 DNA reads as TGTGCCAGCAGACGGACAGGGGGCACGGGTGAAAAACTGTTTTTT. Its translation: CASRRTGGTGEKLFF.

J is TRBJ2-7 and V is TRBV11-3; maybe TRBD1 (5 bases). V dropped 3 bases and J dropped 4 bases, with 10 bases sitting between them. The length of the CDR3 is 13 residues. The germline V gene encodes CDR1 SGHNT and CDR2 YENEEA. As DNA, the CDR3 is TGTGCCAGCAGCTTGTCCAGGGCGTACGAGCAGTACGTC. Translated: CASSLSRAYEQYV.

The CDR3 region is CASSLGGTAKNIQYF. The CDR3 DNA reads TGTGCCAGCAGCTTAGGGGGCACAGCCAAAAACATTCAGTACTTC. The chain couples TRBV7-2 to TRBJ2-4; D might be TRBD1 (5 bases). The germline V gene encodes CDR1 SGHTA and CDR2 FQGNSA. Trimming pared 1 base from V and 0 bases from J, leaving 7 bases between. CDR3 size: 15 residues.

J is TRBJ1-1 and V is TRBV5-8, with 8 nucleotides matching TRBD1. This CDR3 is 14 amino acids long. CDR1 and CDR2 (germline): SGHTS, YDEGEE. Unmatched junction bases numbered 15, after V lost 9 bases and J lost 8 bases. The CDR3 region has the DNA TGTGCCACGCGGCGCCGGGACAGGCACCAAGAAGCTTTCTTT. Translating gives CATRRRDRHQEAFF. The full variable domain, completed using reference TRBV5-8 and TRBJ1-1, is EAGVTQSPTHLIKTRGQQATLRCSPISGHTSVYWYQQALGLGLQFLLWYDEGEERNRGNFPPRFSGRQFPNYSSELNVNALELEDSALYLCATRRRDRHQEAFFGQGTRLTVV.

The gene calls are TRBV27 and TRBJ2-1; TRBD2 aligns across 7 bases. The CDR3 loop spans 15 amino acids. The V segment lost 3 bases and the J segment 8 bases; nucleotides outside the gene matches: 10. CDR1 and CDR2 from the germline V gene are MNHEY and SMNVEV (reference sequence). The CDR3 spells CASSFGPEGRDEQFF. The CDR3 nucleotides are TGTGCCAGCAGTTTCGGGCCCGAGGGGAGGGATGAGCAGTTCTTC.

This clone was recorded once. V gene TRBV2 combines with J gene TRBJ2-1; D is ambiguous. This CDR3 has 13 residues. Germline V lookup: CDR1 SNHLY, CDR2 FYNNEI. Trimming cost V 7 bases and J 0 bases, with 7 bases left between them. The CDR3 region has the DNA TGTGCCAGCACACAGAACTCCTACAATGAGCAGTTCTTC. Encoded protein: CASTQNSYNEQFF.

The rearrangement uses TRBV9 and TRBJ2-3; TRBD2 might be the D (6 bases). This CDR3 comprises 14 residues. V was cut by 3 bases and J by 0 bases, with 8 bases left in between. The V gene's germline CDR1 is SGDLS and CDR2 YYNGEE. CDR3 bases: TGTGCCAGCAGCGAAGGGACTAGCACAGATACGCAGTATTTT. The encoded protein is CASSEGTSTDTQYF.

The chain joins TRBV11-3 to TRBJ2-5; TRBD1 might be the D (6 bases). Trimming took 2 bases from V and 5 from J, leaving 12 bases between them. CDR3 length equals 14 residues. Germline V gives CDR1 SGHNT, CDR2 YENEEA. The CDR3 loop is CASSLRNRAETQYF. The CDR3 nucleotides are TGTGCCAGCAGCTTACGGAACAGGGCGGAGACCCAGTACTTC.

V and J are TRBV5-1 and TRBJ1-1, with 9 bases aligning to TRBD1. The CDR3 covers 14 residues. J gave up 4 bases and V 2 bases, and 3 bases lay outside the gene matches. Germline values: CDR1 SGHRS, CDR2 YFSETQ. The CDR3 loop reads CASSFGTGITEAFF. DNA of the CDR3: TGCGCCAGCAGCTTCGGGACAGGGATCACTGAAGCTTTCTTT.

This clone was found once. V and J are TRBV30 and TRBJ2-1, with D unclear. The V gene lost 1 base and the J gene lost 7 bases, with 14 bases spanning the gap. CDR1 and CDR2 (germline): GTSNPN, SVGIG (reference sequence). This CDR3 spans 14 amino acids. The CDR3 region is CAWSEYRTTNEQFF. CDR3 nucleotide sequence: TGTGCCTGGAGTGAGTACCGTACTACAAATGAGCAGTTCTTC.

For the CDR3, the DNA is TGTGCCAGCAGTTTAGGGGGGGGAGTAGGCAATCAGCCCCAGCATTTT. This codes for CASSLGGGVGNQPQHF. The rearrangement joins TRBV27 to TRBJ1-5, with D maybe TRBD1 (5 bases). This CDR3 is 16 amino acids long. The germline CDR1 and CDR2 sequences are MNHEY and SMNVEV (reference sequence). Trimming left V 2 bases short and J 2 bases short, with 13 bases between.

The chain joins TRBV30 to TRBJ1-2; weak D call: TRBD1 (6 bases). The germline CDR1 and CDR2 sequences are GTSNPN and SVGIG (reference sequence). The length of the CDR3 is 13 residues. V lost 0 bases and J lost 9, with 14 bases in between. The CDR3 region has the DNA TGTGCCTGGAGTGTAGAACAGGGCATAAGCTACACCTTC. It encodes CAWSVEQGISYTF.

This chain joins TRBV27 and TRBJ2-1, with 9 bases lining up with TRBD1. Germline V gene data show CDR1 as MNHEY and CDR2 as SMNVEV (reference sequence). The junction had 7 bases not matched to a gene; V was cut back by 2 bases and J by 8 bases. This CDR3 is built from 15 residues. CDR3 sequence: CASSLGGQGSYEQFF. The CDR3 DNA reads as TGTGCCAGCAGTTTAGGAGGACAGGGGTCGTATGAGCAGTTCTTC.

This rearrangement joins TRBV4-1 to TRBJ1-1; a possible D gene is TRBD1 (5 bases). Per germline, CDR1 MGHRA and CDR2 YSYEKL. The CDR3 has 13 residues. V was pared by 3 bases and J by 8 bases, with 13 bases between. Written as DNA, the CDR3 is TGCGCCAGCAGCCAGCCCTCCGGGGGGGAAGCTTTCTTT. Encoded protein: CASSQPSGGEAFF.